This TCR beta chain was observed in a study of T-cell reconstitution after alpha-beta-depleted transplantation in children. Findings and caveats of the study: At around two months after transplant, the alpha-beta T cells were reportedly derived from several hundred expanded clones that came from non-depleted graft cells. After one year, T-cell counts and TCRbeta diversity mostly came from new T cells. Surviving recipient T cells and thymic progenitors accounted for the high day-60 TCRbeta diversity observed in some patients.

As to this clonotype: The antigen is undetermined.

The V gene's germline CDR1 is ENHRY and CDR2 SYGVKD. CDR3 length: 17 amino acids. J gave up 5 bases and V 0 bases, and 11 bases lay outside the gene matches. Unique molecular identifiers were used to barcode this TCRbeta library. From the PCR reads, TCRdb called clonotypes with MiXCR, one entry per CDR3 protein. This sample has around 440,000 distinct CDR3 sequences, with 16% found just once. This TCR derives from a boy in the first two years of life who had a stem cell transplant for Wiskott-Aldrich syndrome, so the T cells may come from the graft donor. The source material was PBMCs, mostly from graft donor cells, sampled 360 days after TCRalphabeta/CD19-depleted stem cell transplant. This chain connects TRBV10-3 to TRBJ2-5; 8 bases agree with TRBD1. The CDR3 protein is CAISESRRQGRLETQYF. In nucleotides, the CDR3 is TGTGCCATCAGTGAGTCTAGAAGACAGGGGCGGTTGGAGACCCAGTACTTC.